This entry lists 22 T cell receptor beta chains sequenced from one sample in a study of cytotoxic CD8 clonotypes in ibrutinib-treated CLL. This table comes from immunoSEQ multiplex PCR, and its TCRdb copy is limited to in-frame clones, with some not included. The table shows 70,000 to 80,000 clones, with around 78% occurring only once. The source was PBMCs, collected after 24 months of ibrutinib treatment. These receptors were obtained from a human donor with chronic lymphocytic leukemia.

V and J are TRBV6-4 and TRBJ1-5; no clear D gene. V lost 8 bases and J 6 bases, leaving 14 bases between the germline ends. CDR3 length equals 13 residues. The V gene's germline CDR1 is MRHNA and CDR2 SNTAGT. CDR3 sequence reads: CASSEEVGQPQHF. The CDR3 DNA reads TGTGCCAGCTCGGAGGAGGTGGGTCAGCCCCAGCATTTT.

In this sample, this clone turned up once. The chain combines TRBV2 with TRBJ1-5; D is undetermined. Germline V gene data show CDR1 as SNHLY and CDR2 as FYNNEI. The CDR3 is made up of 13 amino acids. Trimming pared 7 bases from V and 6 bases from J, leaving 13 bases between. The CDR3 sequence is CASTTDSGQPQHF. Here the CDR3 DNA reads TGTGCCAGCACAACCGACTCAGGTCAGCCCCAGCATTTT.

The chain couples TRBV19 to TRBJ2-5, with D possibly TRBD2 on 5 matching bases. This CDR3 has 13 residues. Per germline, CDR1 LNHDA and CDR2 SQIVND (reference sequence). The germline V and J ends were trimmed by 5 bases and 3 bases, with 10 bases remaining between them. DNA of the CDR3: TGTGCCAGTAGTGTGCGGGCCGAAGAGACCCAGTACTTC. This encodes CASSVRAEETQYF. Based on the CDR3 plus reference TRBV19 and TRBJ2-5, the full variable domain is DGGITQSPKYLFRKEGQNVTLSCEQNLNHDAMYWYRQDPGQGLRLIYYSQIVNDFQKGDIAEGYSVSREKKESFPLTVTSAQKNPTAFYLCASSVRAEETQYFGPGTRLLVL.

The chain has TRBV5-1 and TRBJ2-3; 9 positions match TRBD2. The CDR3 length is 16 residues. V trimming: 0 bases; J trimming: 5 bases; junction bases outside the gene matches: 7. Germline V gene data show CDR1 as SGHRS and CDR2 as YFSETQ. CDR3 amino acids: CASSLDAGGLGDTQYF. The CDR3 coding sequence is TGCGCCAGCAGCTTGGATGCGGGAGGGTTGGGAGATACGCAGTATTTT.

The CDR3 protein is CASSSSGQTYEQYF. The DNA of the CDR3 is TGTGCCAGCAGCTCTTCGGGACAGACCTACGAGCAGTACTTC. The chain combines TRBV7-3 with TRBJ2-7; TRBD1 matches 7 bases. Germline-derived CDR1 and CDR2 are SGHTA and FQGTGA. The CDR3 runs to 14 residues. The V segment lost 4 bases and the J segment 2 bases; nucleotides outside the gene matches: 5.

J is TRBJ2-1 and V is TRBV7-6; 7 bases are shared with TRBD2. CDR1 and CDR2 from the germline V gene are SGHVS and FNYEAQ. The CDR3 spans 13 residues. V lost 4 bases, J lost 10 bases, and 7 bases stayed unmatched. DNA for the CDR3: TGTGCCAGCAGCTATGGGCTGCGGGGGGAGCAGTTCTTC. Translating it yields CASSYGLRGEQFF.

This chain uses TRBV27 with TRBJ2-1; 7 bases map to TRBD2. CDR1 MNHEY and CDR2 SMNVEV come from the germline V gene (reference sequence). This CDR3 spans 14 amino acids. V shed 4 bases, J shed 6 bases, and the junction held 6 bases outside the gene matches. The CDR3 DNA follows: TGTGCCAGCAGTTCACGGACTAGTCCCAATGAGCAGTTCTTC. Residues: CASSSRTSPNEQFF.

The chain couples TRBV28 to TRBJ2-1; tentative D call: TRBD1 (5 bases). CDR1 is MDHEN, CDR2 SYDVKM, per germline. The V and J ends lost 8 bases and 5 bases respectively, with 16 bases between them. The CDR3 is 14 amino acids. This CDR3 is CASHPALGHNEQFF. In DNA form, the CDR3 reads TGTGCCAGCCATCCCGCCTTGGGGCACAATGAGCAGTTCTTC.

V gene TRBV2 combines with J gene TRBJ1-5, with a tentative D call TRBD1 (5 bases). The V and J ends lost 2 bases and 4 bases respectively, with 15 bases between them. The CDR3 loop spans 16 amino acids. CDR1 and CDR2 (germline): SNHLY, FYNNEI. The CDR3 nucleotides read TGTGCCAGCAGTGAATATGGGACTGGTAAGAATCAGCCCCAGCATTTT. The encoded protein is CASSEYGTGKNQPQHF.

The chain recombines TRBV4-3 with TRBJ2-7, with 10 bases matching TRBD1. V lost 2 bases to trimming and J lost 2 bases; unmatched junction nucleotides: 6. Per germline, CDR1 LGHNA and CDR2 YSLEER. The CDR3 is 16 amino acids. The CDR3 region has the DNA TGCGCCAGCAGCCAAATTGCCGGGACAGGGGCCTACGAGCAGTACTTC. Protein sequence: CASSQIAGTGAYEQYF.

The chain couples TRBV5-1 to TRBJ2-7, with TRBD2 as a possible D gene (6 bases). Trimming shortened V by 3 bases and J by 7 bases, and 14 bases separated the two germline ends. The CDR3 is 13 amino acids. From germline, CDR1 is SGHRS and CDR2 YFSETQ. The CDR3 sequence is CASSWGMAGEQYF. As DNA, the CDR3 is TGCGCCAGCAGCTGGGGAATGGCGGGGGAGCAGTACTTC.

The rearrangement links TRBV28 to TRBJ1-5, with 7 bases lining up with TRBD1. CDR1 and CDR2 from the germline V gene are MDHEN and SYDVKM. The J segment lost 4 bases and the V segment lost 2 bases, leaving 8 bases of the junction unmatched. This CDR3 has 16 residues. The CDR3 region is CASSLGRRGLNQPQHF. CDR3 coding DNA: TGTGCCAGCAGTTTAGGGAGGAGGGGGCTGAATCAGCCCCAGCATTTT.

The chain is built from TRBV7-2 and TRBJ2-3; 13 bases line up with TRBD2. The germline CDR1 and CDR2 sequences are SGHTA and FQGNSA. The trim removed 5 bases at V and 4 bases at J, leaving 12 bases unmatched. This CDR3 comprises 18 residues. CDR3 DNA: TGTGCCAGCAGCACCACGAGGACTAGCGGGAGTTTAGCAGATACGCAGTATTTT. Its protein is CASSTTRTSGSLADTQYF.

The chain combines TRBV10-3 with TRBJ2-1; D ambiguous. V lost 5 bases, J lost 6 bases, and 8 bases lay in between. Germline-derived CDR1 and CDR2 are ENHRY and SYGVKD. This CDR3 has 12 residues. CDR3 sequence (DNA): TGTGCCATCAGTCCCAGAGCCAATGAGCAGTTCTTC. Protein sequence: CAISPRANEQFF.

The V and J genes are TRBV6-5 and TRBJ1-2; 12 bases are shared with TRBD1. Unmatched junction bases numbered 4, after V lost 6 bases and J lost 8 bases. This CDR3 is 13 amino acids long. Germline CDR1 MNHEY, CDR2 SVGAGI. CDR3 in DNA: TGTGCCAGCAGCTCCGGGACAGGGGGCGGCTACACCTTC. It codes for CASSSGTGGGYTF.

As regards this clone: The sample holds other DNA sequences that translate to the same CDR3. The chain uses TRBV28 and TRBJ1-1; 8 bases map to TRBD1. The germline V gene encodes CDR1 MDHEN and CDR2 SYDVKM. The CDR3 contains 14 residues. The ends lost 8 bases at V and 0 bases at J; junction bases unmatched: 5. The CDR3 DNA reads TGTGCCAGCGAGACAGGGGCCATGAACACTGAAGCTTTCTTT. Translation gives CASETGAMNTEAFF.

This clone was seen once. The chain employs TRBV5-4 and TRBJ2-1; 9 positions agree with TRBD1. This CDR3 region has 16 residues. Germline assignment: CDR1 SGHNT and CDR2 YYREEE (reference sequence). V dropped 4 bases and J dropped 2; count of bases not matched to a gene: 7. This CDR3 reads CASSAGQGGPYNEQFF. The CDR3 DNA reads TGTGCCAGCAGCGCGGGACAGGGAGGCCCCTACAATGAGCAGTTCTTC.

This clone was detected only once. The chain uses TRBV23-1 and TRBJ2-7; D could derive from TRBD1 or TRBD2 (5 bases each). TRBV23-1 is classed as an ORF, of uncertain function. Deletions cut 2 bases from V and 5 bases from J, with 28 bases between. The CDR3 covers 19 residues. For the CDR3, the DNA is TGCGCCAGCAGTCAAACCCAAACCGCCGGGCAGGGAGTATGCCACGAGCAGTACTTC. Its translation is CASSQTQTAGQGVCHEQYF.

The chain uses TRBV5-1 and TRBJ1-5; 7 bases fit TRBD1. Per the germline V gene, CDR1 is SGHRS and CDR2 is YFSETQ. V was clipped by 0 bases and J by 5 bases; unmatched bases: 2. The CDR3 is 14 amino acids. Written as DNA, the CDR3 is TGCGCCAGCAGCTTGGAGGGGGCCGATCAGCCCCAGCATTTT. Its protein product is CASSLEGADQPQHF.

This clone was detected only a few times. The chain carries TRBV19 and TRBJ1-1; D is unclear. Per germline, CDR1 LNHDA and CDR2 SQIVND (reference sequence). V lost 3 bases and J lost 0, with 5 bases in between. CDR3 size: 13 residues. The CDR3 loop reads CASSMVVNTEAFF. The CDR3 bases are TGTGCCAGTAGTATGGTAGTGAACACTGAAGCTTTCTTT.

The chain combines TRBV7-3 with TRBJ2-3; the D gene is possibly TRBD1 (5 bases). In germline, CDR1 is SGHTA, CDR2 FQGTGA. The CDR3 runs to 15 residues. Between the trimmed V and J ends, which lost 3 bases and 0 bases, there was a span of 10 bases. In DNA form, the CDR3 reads TGTGCCAGCAGCTTGGGTGGGGCCAGCACAGATACGCAGTATTTT. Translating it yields CASSLGGASTDTQYF.

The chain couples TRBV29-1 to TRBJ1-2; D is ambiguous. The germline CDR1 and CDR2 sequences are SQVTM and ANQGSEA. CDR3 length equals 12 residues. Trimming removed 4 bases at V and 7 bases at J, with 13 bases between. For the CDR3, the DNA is TGCAGCGTTGCTCGGGGAAGTGGTGGCTACACCTTC. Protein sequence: CSVARGSGGYTF.